A selection of T cell receptor beta chains follows, all from one sample in a study of OX40 agonist ivuxolimab in advanced cancers. Sequenced by immunoSEQ multiplex PCR; TCRdb stores in-frame clones only, minus some. Of almost 70,000 clones detected, more than 70% appear once; the ten largest clones hold approximately 2.5%. The sample in question was CD4+ or CD8+ T cells sorted from blood, obtained in a trial of the OX40 agonist ivuxolimab. Source of these receptors: an adult with an advanced solid tumor such as melanoma, head and neck, liver or kidney cancer. Both conserved end residues are part of each CDR3. The D gene is left open where the match is weak. The size of a clone is reported for some rows only, either as once, few or many, or as a class for expanded clones.

abundance,j_gene,v_gene,d_gene,CDR3aa,CDR3nt
NA,TRBJ1-2,TRBV29-1,NA,CSVDRGYGYTF,TGCAGCGTTGACAGGGGCTATGGCTACACCTTC
NA,TRBJ2-3,TRBV6-1,TRBD1,CASSGTGGRTDTQYF,TGTGCCAGCAGTGGGACAGGGGGCCGCACAGATACGCAGTATTTT
NA,TRBJ2-3,TRBV15,NA,CATSRDRGGYTQYF,TGTGCCACCAGCAGAGATCGAGGAGGCTATACGCAGTATTTT
NA,TRBJ1-2,TRBV6-5,NA,CASSYSVRNYGYTF,TGTGCCAGCAGTTACTCGGTCAGGAACTATGGCTACACCTTC
NA,TRBJ1-1,TRBV7-9,NA,CASSPEAFF,TGTGCCAGCAGCCCTGAAGCTTTCTTT
NA,TRBJ2-7,TRBV5-4,TRBD1,CASSLGDGTGTYEQYF,TGTGCCAGCAGCCTCGGAGATGGGACAGGGACGTACGAGCAGTACTTC
NA,TRBJ2-7,TRBV2,NA,CASSEALSNSLSYEQYF,TGTGCCAGCAGTGAAGCGCTTTCGAATAGTCTTTCCTACGAGCAGTACTTC
NA,TRBJ1-6,TRBV7-2,NA,CASSLSRTENSPLHF,TGTGCCAGCAGCTTATCCAGGACCGAAAATTCACCCCTCCACTTT
medium-sized,TRBJ2-2,TRBV7-2,NA,CASSFIRGGTGELFF,TGTGCCAGCAGCTTCATAAGGGGGGGCACCGGGGAGCTGTTTTTT
many,TRBJ1-2,TRBV5-1,NA,CASSPAGEAGGYTF,TGCGCCAGCAGCCCCGCCGGGGAGGCGGGCGGCTACACCTTC
once,TRBJ2-7,TRBV5-1,TRBD2,CASSFSGGAYEQYF,TGCGCCAGCAGCTTTAGCGGGGGGGCCTACGAGCAGTACTTC
NA,TRBJ1-5,TRBV10-3,NA,CAISESTRSNQPQHF,TGTGCCATCAGTGAATCGACACGCAGCAATCAGCCCCAGCATTTT
NA,TRBJ1-5,TRBV9,NA,CASSVGTNSNQPQHF,TGTGCCAGCAGCGTAGGCACCAATAGCAATCAGCCCCAGCATTTT
NA,TRBJ2-1,TRBV7-9,NA,CASSHLGESSYNEQFF,TGTGCCAGCAGCCACCTGGGGGAGAGCTCCTACAATGAGCAGTTCTTC
NA,TRBJ2-7,TRBV6-5,NA,CASSYSRPSSYEQYF,TGTGCCAGCAGTTACTCGCGGCCAAGTTCCTACGAGCAGTACTTC
NA,TRBJ2-3,TRBV4-2,TRBD2,CASSQAAGGGTDTQYF,TGTGCCAGCAGCCAAGCCGCGGGAGGAGGCACAGATACGCAGTATTTT
NA,TRBJ2-5,TRBV6-5,NA,CASSTAPPQETQYF,TGTGCCAGCAGTACAGCCCCACCCCAAGAGACCCAGTACTTC
few,TRBJ1-6,TRBV19,NA,CASNPSGSSPLHF,TGTGCCAGTAACCCGTCAGGGTCTTCACCCCTCCACTTT
NA,TRBJ1-1,TRBV6-1,TRBD1,CASRDRGDTEAFF,TGTGCCAGCAGGGACAGGGGGGACACTGAAGCTTTCTTT
NA,TRBJ2-7,TRBV18,TRBD1,CASSLGQGGSEQYF,TGTGCCAGCTCACTGGGACAGGGTGGGAGCGAGCAGTACTTC
NA,TRBJ2-7,TRBV9,NA,CASSVGRTWGVDEQYF,TGTGCCAGCAGCGTAGGAAGGACTTGGGGCGTCGACGAGCAGTACTTC
NA,TRBJ2-2,TRBV7-3,NA,CASSPTNTGELFF,TGTGCCAGCAGCCCGACGAACACCGGGGAGCTGTTTTTT
NA,TRBJ1-1,TRBV7-9,NA,CASSQGTAWVEAFF,TGTGCCAGCAGCCAAGGGACCGCCTGGGTTGAAGCTTTCTTT
NA,TRBJ1-1,TRBV27,NA,CASSLGGTTEAFF,TGTGCCAGCAGTTTAGGCGGGACCACTGAAGCTTTCTTT